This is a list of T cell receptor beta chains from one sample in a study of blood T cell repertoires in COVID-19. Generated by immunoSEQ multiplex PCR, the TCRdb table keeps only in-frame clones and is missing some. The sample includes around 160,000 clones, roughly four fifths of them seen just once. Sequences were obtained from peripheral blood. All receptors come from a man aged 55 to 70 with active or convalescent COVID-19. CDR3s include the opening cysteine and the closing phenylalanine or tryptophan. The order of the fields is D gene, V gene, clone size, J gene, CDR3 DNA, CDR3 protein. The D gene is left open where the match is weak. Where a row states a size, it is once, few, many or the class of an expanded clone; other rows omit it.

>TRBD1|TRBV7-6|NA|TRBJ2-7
TGTGCCAGCAGCTTAGAGGACAGGGGGCTCTACGAGCAGTACTTC
CASSLEDRGLYEQYF
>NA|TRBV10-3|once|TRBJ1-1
TGTGCCATCAGTGAGAGGGGGGGCGAGGTGAACACTGAAGCTTTCTTT
CAISERGGEVNTEAFF
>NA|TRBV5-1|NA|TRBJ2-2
TGCGCCAGCAGCTCCACAGCGAACACCGGGGAGCTGTTTTTT
CASSSTANTGELFF
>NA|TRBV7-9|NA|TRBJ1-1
TGTGCCAGCAGCTCACAGGGACCGAACACTGAAGCTTTCTTT
CASSSQGPNTEAFF
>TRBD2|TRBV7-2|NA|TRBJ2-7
TGTGCCAGCAGCTTAGTCGGGGGGACGGTAACCTACGAGCAGTACTTC
CASSLVGGTVTYEQYF
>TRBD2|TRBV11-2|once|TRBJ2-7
TGTGCCAGCAGCTTGGGAGGGGACTACGAGCAGTACTTC
CASSLGGDYEQYF
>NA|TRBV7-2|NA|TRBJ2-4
TGTGCCAGCAGCCCTGATTCCAGATCCGTATCCAAAAACATTCAGTACTTC
CASSPDSRSVSKNIQYF
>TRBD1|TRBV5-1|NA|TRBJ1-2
TGCGCCAGCGCGGATAGCCGGGGACAGGGGGGCGGCTACACCTTC
CASADSRGQGGGYTF
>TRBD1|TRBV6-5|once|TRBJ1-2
TGTGCCACCACAGGGGTTACGTCGGGCTACACCTTC
CATTGVTSGYTF
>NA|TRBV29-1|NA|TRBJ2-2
TGCAGCGTTGCGGCAGGCCCTCAGACCGGGGAGCTGTTTTTT
CSVAAGPQTGELFF
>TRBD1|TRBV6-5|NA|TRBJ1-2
TGTGCCAGCAGTAGACGACAGGGTTCGAACTATGGCTACACCTTC
CASSRRQGSNYGYTF
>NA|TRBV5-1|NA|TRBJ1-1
TGCGCCAGCAGCTGGGGGGGCCAGAACACTGAAGCTTTCTTT
CASSWGGQNTEAFF
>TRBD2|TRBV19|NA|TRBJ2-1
TGTGCCAGTAGTAGGGGGGGACTAGTTTTCTCCAATGAGCAGTTCTTC
CASSRGGLVFSNEQFF
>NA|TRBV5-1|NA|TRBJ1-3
TGCGCCAGCAGGGACACTGGAAACACCATATATTTT
CASRDTGNTIYF
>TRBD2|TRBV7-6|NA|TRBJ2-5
TGTGCCAGCAGCTTAGTAGGCCGGAGACTAGCGGGAAAAGAGACCCAGTACTTC
CASSLVGRRLAGKETQYF
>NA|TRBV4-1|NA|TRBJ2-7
TGCGCCAGCAAGAACGAGGGGGCCTACGAGCAGTACTTC
CASKNEGAYEQYF
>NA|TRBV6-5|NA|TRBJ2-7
TGTGCCAGCAGCCCGGGACAAACTTACGAGCAGTACTTC
CASSPGQTYEQYF
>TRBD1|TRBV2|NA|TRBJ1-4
TGTGCCACAACCCGGGACAGGGAAAAACTGTTTTTT
CATTRDREKLFF
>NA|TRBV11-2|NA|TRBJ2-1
TGTGCCAGCAGCTTAGGGGCGGGGAACAATGAGCAGTTCTTC
CASSLGAGNNEQFF
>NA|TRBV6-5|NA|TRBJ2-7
TGTGCCAGCAGGTCTACCTACGAGCAGTACTTC
CASRSTYEQYF
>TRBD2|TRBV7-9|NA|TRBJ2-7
TGTGCCAGCAGCGCTAGCGGCTCTCTCTACGAGCAGTACTTC
CASSASGSLYEQYF
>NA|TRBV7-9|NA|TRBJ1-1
TGTGCCAGCAGCCTAGCCAGCGGGTCGGCTTTCTTT
CASSLASGSAFF
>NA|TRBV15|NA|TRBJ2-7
TGTGCCACCAGCAGAGACAGAGGTATGTCCTACGAGCAGTACTTC
CATSRDRGMSYEQYF
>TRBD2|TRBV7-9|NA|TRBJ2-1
TGTGCCAGCAGCGCCCTGGGACTAGCGGGGGGGCAAGCCTACAATGAGCAGTTCTTC
CASSALGLAGGQAYNEQFF
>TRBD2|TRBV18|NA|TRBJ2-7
TGTGCCAGCTCACCACCGAGCGGGAGCTACGAGCAGTACTTC
CASSPPSGSYEQYF
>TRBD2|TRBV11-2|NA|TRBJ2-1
TGTGCCAGCAGACAAGCGGGGGCGGCCGAGCAGTTCTTC
CASRQAGAAEQFF
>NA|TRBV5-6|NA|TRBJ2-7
TGTGCCAGCAGCTTGACTCCCCGTGAGACGGGAGAGCAGTACTTC
CASSLTPRETGEQYF
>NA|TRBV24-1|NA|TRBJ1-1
TGTGCCACCAGTGCGGCTACAGAGAACACTGAAGCTTTCTTT
CATSAATENTEAFF
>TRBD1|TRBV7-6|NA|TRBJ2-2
TGTGCCAGCAGCTTAGAGGTCGGGACAGGGGGCACCGGGGAGCTGTTTTTT
CASSLEVGTGGTGELFF
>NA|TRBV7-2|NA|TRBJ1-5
TGTGCCAGCAGCTTAGGGTGGGGAGGGGGTCAGCCCCAGCATTTT
CASSLGWGGGQPQHF
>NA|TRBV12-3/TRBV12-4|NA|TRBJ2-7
TGTGCCAGCAGGCTGACTGGAGACTACGAGCAGTACTTC
CASRLTGDYEQYF
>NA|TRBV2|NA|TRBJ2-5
TGTGCCAGCAGTAGTGACAGGCTACAAGAGACCCAGTACTTC
CASSSDRLQETQYF
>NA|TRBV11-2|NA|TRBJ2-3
TGTGCCAGCAGCCTCAACGGGCGGGGAGATACGCAGTATTTT
CASSLNGRGDTQYF
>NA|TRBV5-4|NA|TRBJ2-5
TGTGCCAGCAGCTCTGGAGGGGGCGCGGGGGAGACCCAGTACTTC
CASSSGGGAGETQYF
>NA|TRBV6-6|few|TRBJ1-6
TGTGCCAGCAGTTACCCCGACAGGAGAGGTAATTCACCCCTCCACTTT
CASSYPDRRGNSPLHF
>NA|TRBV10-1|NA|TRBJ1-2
TGCGCCAGCAGTGAGTCAACAGGCTATGGCTACACCTTC
CASSESTGYGYTF
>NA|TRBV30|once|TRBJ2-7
TGTGCCTGGACCGGTGACCGGCGGTACGAGCAGTACTTC
CAWTGDRRYEQYF
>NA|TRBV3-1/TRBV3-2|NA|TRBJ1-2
TGTGCCAGCAGCCAAGGGTCGTCGGTACGGTATGGCTACACCTTC
CASSQGSSVRYGYTF
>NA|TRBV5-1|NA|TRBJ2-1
TGCGCCAGCAGCCCAGGTTCGGCGGGAATTTACAATGAGCAGTTCTTC
CASSPGSAGIYNEQFF
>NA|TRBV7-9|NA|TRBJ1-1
TGTGCCAGCAGCTTAGAGTCCCCCCGGTCCGCAGAAGCTTTCTTT
CASSLESPRSAEAFF
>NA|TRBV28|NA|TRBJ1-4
TGTGCCAGCAGTCTCCCTCCAGGTGAAAAACTGTTTTTT
CASSLPPGEKLFF
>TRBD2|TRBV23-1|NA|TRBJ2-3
TGCGCCAGCAGCCGCGCCGAAGGGCTAGCGGGGGGGGGAGTCGATACGCAGTATTTT
CASSRAEGLAGGGVDTQYF
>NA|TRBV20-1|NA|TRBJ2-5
TGCAGTGCAAAGAGGGAGACCCAGTACTTC
CSAKRETQYF
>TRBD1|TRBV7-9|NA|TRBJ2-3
TGTGCCAGCAGCACAGGGACAGGGCCAGATACGCAGTATTTT
CASSTGTGPDTQYF
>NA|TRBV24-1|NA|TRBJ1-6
TGTGCCACCCTCCCCTGGAGGAGCTCCTATAATTCACCCCTCCACTTT
CATLPWRSSYNSPLHF
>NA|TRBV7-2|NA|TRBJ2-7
TGTGCCAGCAGCCGGGATCGAGCCGTTTCCTACGAGCAGTACTTC
CASSRDRAVSYEQYF
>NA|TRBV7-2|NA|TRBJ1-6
TGTGCCAGCGGGGAGGCCGGGTCCTATAATTCACCCCTCCACTTT
CASGEAGSYNSPLHF
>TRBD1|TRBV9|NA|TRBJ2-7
TGTGCCAGCAGCGCCGGACAGGGCACCTACGAGCAGTACTTC
CASSAGQGTYEQYF
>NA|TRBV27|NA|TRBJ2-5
TGTGCCTCGCGGGGAGCTCGTCCGACCCAGTACTTC
CASRGARPTQYF
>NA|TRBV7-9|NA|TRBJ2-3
TGTGCCAGCAGCTTGGCAGATTTGGCAGATACGCAGTATTTT
CASSLADLADTQYF
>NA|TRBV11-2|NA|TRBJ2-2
TGTGCCAGCAGCTTAGAATCCCGACAGAACACCGGGGAGCTGTTTTTT
CASSLESRQNTGELFF